The rows below give T cell receptor beta chains drawn from one sample of a study of CD8 T cells in Susac syndrome. TCRdb processed the immunoSEQ multiplex PCR reads anew with MiXCR; each CDR3 protein has one entry. The table has about 66,000 distinct CDR3 sequences, 85% to 95% seen once. The sequencing sample was made of CD8+ T cells from PBMCs. The receptors were gathered from a human donor with multiple sclerosis. Both conserved end residues are trimmed from each CDR3. Fields, in order: CDR3 protein, V gene, J gene.

cdr3_aa: AWGYSGGSDTQY
v_call: TRBV30
j_call: TRBJ2-3

cdr3_aa: SVDYPGTGPGETQY
v_call: TRBV29-1
j_call: TRBJ2-5

cdr3_aa: SADGINYEQY
v_call: TRBV29-1
j_call: TRBJ2-7

cdr3_aa: SAAEEGEQY
v_call: TRBV20-1
j_call: TRBJ2-7

cdr3_aa: AWRGWQVQETQY
v_call: TRBV30
j_call: TRBJ2-5

cdr3_aa: AWQRTQEETQY
v_call: TRBV30
j_call: TRBJ2-5

cdr3_aa: ASSYGWDDEQY
v_call: TRBV6-5
j_call: TRBJ2-7

cdr3_aa: ASSSARFYEQY
v_call: TRBV7-2
j_call: TRBJ2-7

cdr3_aa: ASSPPGNHEQY
v_call: TRBV7-9
j_call: TRBJ2-7

cdr3_aa: ASSQVGTNYGYT
v_call: TRBV3-1
j_call: TRBJ1-2

cdr3_aa: ASSGPAYEQY
v_call: TRBV7-9
j_call: TRBJ2-7

cdr3_aa: ASRMNRGGETQY
v_call: TRBV7-2
j_call: TRBJ2-5

cdr3_aa: ASSVVGELAGVNEQF
v_call: TRBV9
j_call: TRBJ2-1

cdr3_aa: ASSQGPGTGMNTEAF
v_call: TRBV4-3
j_call: TRBJ1-1

cdr3_aa: ASSQDGTLGSNEQF
v_call: TRBV3-1
j_call: TRBJ2-1

cdr3_aa: ASSQVRNEQF
v_call: TRBV4-1
j_call: TRBJ2-1

cdr3_aa: ASSPRPGEAF
v_call: TRBV14
j_call: TRBJ1-1

cdr3_aa: ASSLNQGGGQETQY
v_call: TRBV27
j_call: TRBJ2-5

cdr3_aa: ASSFSLSYEQY
v_call: TRBV5-6
j_call: TRBJ2-7

cdr3_aa: ASSLGGGAVETQY
v_call: TRBV7-2
j_call: TRBJ2-5

cdr3_aa: ASREVIWTGQQETQY
v_call: TRBV2
j_call: TRBJ2-5

cdr3_aa: ASSSGEETQY
v_call: TRBV6-5
j_call: TRBJ2-5

cdr3_aa: ASSYGYAEAF
v_call: TRBV6-2/TRBV6-3
j_call: TRBJ1-1

cdr3_aa: ATSRRQGPYGYT
v_call: TRBV15
j_call: TRBJ1-2

cdr3_aa: ASSLETGSGIDGYT
v_call: TRBV7-9
j_call: TRBJ1-2

cdr3_aa: ASSQDSGNTQY
v_call: TRBV4-3
j_call: TRBJ2-3

cdr3_aa: ASSLRGRDYEQY
v_call: TRBV5-4
j_call: TRBJ2-7

cdr3_aa: ASSATSGIYEQY
v_call: TRBV2
j_call: TRBJ2-7

cdr3_aa: ATSDLGTVGTDTQY
v_call: TRBV24-1
j_call: TRBJ2-3